This T cell receptor beta chain appears in the sequencing data of a study of shared clonotypes between healthy human individuals. The authors loaded 150 to 250 ng DNA, about 30,000 T cell genomes, into sorted-subset replicate PCRs. Clones were sequenced by immunoSEQ multiplex PCR, and TCRdb holds only the in-frame ones, with some missing. Here the sample spans about 1 million clones, about 75% being singletons. V was clipped by 8 bases and J by 7 bases, with 15 bases between them. The CDR3 runs to 13 residues. CDR1 is ENHRY, CDR2 SYGVKD, per germline. The gene calls are TRBV10-3 and TRBJ2-1, with a possible D match to TRBD2 (7 bases). The sequence was obtained from a young man in good health. The material sequenced was memory CD4+ T cells sorted from blood. Subset denoted: CD45RA-negative fraction. CDR3 loop: CAIAQRGQNEQFF. As DNA, the CDR3 is TGTGCCATCGCCCAGCGGGGACAAAATGAGCAGTTCTTC.